These T cell receptor beta chains were read from a single sample in a study of shared clonotypes between healthy human individuals. The assay was immunoSEQ multiplex PCR, and TCRdb's table has in-frame clones only and misses some. This repertoire shows 400,000 or so clones, 90% to 97% found once; its top ten account for about 0.34%. Sequencing used memory CD8+ T cells sorted from blood. The receptors originated from a man aged 25 to 45 in good health. Both conserved end residues are part of each CDR3. The D gene is left open where the match is weak. Some rows mark clone size as missing; the rest say once, few, many or name a class of expanded clone.

- | TRBJ1-1 | TRBV7-2 | - | CASSGPNSGNTEAFF | TGTGCCAGCAGCGGACCAAACTCAGGGAACACTGAAGCTTTCTTT
TRBD1 | TRBJ2-3 | TRBV2 | once | CASSRDRGDTDTQYF | TGTGCCAGCAGTCGGGACAGGGGGGACACAGATACGCAGTATTTT
TRBD2 | TRBJ2-7 | TRBV6-5 | - | CASSSGLGPYEQYF | TGTGCCAGCAGCTCGGGACTAGGGCCTTACGAGCAGTACTTC
TRBD2 | TRBJ2-7 | TRBV28 | - | CASSFLLAGGSPYEQYF | TGTGCCAGCAGTTTCCTTTTAGCGGGAGGTAGTCCCTACGAGCAGTACTTC
- | TRBJ2-4 | TRBV4-2 | - | CASSQGEGNIQYF | TGTGCCAGCAGCCAAGGTGAGGGGAACATTCAGTACTTC
- | TRBJ2-1 | TRBV29-1 | - | CSVEDPTQGSQYNEQFF | TGCAGCGTTGAAGATCCGACACAGGGAAGTCAGTACAATGAGCAGTTCTTC
TRBD2 | TRBJ2-3 | TRBV5-1 | - | CASSWNPGLAFPTDTQYF | TGCGCCAGCAGCTGGAACCCGGGACTAGCCTTTCCCACAGATACGCAGTATTTT
- | TRBJ2-7 | TRBV13 | - | CASSSAGGACEQYF | TGTGCCAGCAGCTCAGCAGGGGGGGCCTGCGAGCAGTACTTC
TRBD2 | TRBJ2-3 | TRBV18 | - | CASSPLPTSGGGSSTDTQYF | TGTGCCAGCTCCCCATTGCCGACTAGCGGGGGAGGAAGCAGCACAGATACGCAGTATTTT
- | TRBJ1-5 | TRBV6-5 | - | CASSGTLNQPQHF | TGTGCCAGCAGCGGGACACTTAATCAGCCCCAGCATTTT
- | TRBJ2-6 | TRBV6-5 | once | CASSYDGAGANVLTF | TGTGCCAGCAGTTACGACGGGGCTGGGGCCAACGTCCTGACTTTC
- | TRBJ2-7 | TRBV7-8 | - | CASSADPYEQYF | TGTGCCAGCAGCGCCGACCCCTACGAGCAGTACTTC
- | TRBJ1-5 | TRBV28 | - | CASTWISNQPQHF | TGTGCCAGCACTTGGATTAGCAATCAGCCCCAGCATTTT
- | TRBJ2-7 | TRBV5-1 | - | CASSRGGLADSYEQYF | TGCGCCAGCAGCAGAGGAGGGCTAGCCGACTCCTACGAGCAGTACTTC
- | TRBJ2-5 | TRBV6-8 | - | CARGVWKYQETQYF | TGTGCCAGGGGGGTGTGGAAGTACCAAGAGACCCAGTACTTC
TRBD2 | TRBJ2-5 | TRBV2 | - | CASTRREGWGETQYF | TGTGCCAGCACGCGCAGGGAGGGTTGGGGGGAGACCCAGTACTTC
- | TRBJ2-3 | TRBV6-5 | - | CASSSATDTQYF | TGTGCCAGCAGTTCGGCCACAGATACGCAGTATTTT
TRBD2 | TRBJ2-5 | TRBV15 | - | CATSGATSGRFGRETQYF | TGTGCCACCAGCGGGGCGACTAGCGGGAGATTCGGTCGGGAGACCCAGTACTTC
TRBD2 | TRBJ2-1 | TRBV19 | - | CASSRASGPYNEQFF | TGTGCCAGTAGTAGAGCTAGCGGGCCGTACAATGAGCAGTTCTTC
- | TRBJ2-2 | TRBV6-4 | once | CASSDEGGTGELFF | TGTGCCAGCAGTGACGAGGGGGGGACCGGGGAGCTGTTTTTT
- | TRBJ1-5 | TRBV9 | - | CASSVGQEGPGSNQPQHF | TGTGCCAGCAGCGTAGGCCAGGAGGGCCCCGGCAGCAATCAGCCCCAGCATTTT
- | TRBJ2-1 | TRBV25-1 | - | CASSEFTAYNEQFF | TGTGCCAGCAGTGAATTTACAGCTTACAATGAGCAGTTCTTC
TRBD1 | TRBJ2-5 | TRBV29-1 | - | CSVEEGTEETQYF | TGCAGCGTTGAAGAAGGGACAGAAGAGACCCAGTACTTC
- | TRBJ1-3 | TRBV7-9 | few | CASSLGSGNTIYF | TGTGCCAGCAGCTTGGGTTCTGGAAACACCATATATTTT
TRBD1 | TRBJ2-7 | TRBV7-3 | - | CASSLRTGEGYEQYF | TGTGCCAGCAGCTTAAGGACAGGGGAGGGCTACGAGCAGTACTTC
TRBD2 | TRBJ2-3 | TRBV7-9 | - | CASSPPGLLGTDTQYF | TGTGCCAGCAGCCCTCCGGGACTACTAGGGACAGATACGCAGTATTTT
TRBD2 | TRBJ2-1 | TRBV11-2 | - | CASSSRRTSGVYNEQFF | TGTGCCAGCAGCTCGCGCCGAACTAGCGGGGTCTACAATGAGCAGTTCTTC
- | TRBJ2-3 | TRBV10-3 | few | CAISGTADTQYF | TGTGCCATCAGTGGGACAGCAGATACGCAGTATTTT
TRBD1 | TRBJ1-2 | TRBV30 | - | CAWQGAYGYTF | TGTGCCTGGCAGGGGGCCTATGGCTACACCTTC
- | TRBJ2-5 | TRBV10-3 | - | CAKPWRQETQYF | TGTGCCAAACCTTGGAGGCAAGAGACCCAGTACTTC
- | TRBJ2-1 | TRBV11-3 | - | CASSFGRSSYNEQFF | TGTGCCAGCAGCTTCGGCAGGAGTTCGTACAATGAGCAGTTCTTC
- | TRBJ1-2 | TRBV10-3 | once | CAISERQDRYGYTF | TGTGCCATCAGTGAGCGTCAAGATCGGTATGGCTACACCTTC
- | TRBJ2-7 | TRBV6-5 | - | CASSYRRTYEQYF | TGTGCCAGCAGCTACAGACGGACCTACGAGCAGTACTTC
- | TRBJ2-2 | TRBV29-1 | - | CSGRRTGELFF | TGCAGCGGACGACGCACCGGGGAGCTGTTTTTT
TRBD1 | TRBJ1-1 | TRBV10-2 | - | CASSDRQGGNTEAFF | TGCGCCAGCAGTGATCGCCAGGGGGGGAACACTGAAGCTTTCTTT
- | TRBJ2-7 | TRBV30 | - | CAWSKFATTYEQYF | TGTGCCTGGAGTAAGTTTGCGACGACCTACGAGCAGTACTTC
TRBD1 | TRBJ1-1 | TRBV10-1 | - | CASNRGNTEAFF | TGCGCCAGCAACAGGGGGAACACTGAAGCTTTCTTT
- | TRBJ2-7 | TRBV30 | - | CAWSANYEQYF | TGTGCCTGGAGTGCTAATTACGAGCAGTACTTC
- | TRBJ2-1 | TRBV6-5 | once | CASRTGTGSYNEQFF | TGTGCCAGCAGAACCGGGACTGGCTCCTACAATGAGCAGTTCTTC
- | TRBJ1-1 | TRBV29-1 | once | CSVQGWVTEAFF | TGCAGCGTGCAGGGATGGGTCACTGAAGCTTTCTTT
- | TRBJ2-7 | TRBV11-3 | - | CASSPPPGAAYEQYF | TGTGCCAGCAGCCCCCCCCCAGGGGCGGCCTACGAGCAGTACTTC
TRBD1 | TRBJ1-2 | TRBV7-9 | - | CASSLTGGMNYGYTF | TGTGCCAGCAGCTTAACAGGGGGCATGAACTATGGCTACACCTTC
- | TRBJ2-7 | TRBV5-4 | - | CASSSRARVYEQYF | TGTGCCAGCAGCTCTCGGGCTAGAGTATACGAGCAGTACTTC
- | TRBJ2-5 | TRBV6-1 | - | CASSEVMETQYF | TGTGCCAGCAGTGAAGTGATGGAGACCCAGTACTTC
- | TRBJ2-7 | TRBV7-9 | - | CASSLGNSYEQYF | TGTGCCAGCAGCTTAGGAAACTCCTACGAGCAGTACTTC
TRBD2 | TRBJ2-2 | TRBV4-1 | - | CASSQRSTGTSMGQTGELFF | TGCGCCAGCAGCCAAAGGTCGACCGGGACTAGCATGGGACAGACCGGGGAGCTGTTTTTT
- | TRBJ1-5 | TRBV28 | - | CASSLWGYSNQPQHF | TGTGCCAGCAGTTTATGGGGTTATAGCAATCAGCCCCAGCATTTT
TRBD2 | TRBJ2-1 | TRBV28 | - | CASSLLSGIRNEQFF | TGTGCCAGCAGTTTGCTTAGCGGGATTCGCAATGAGCAGTTCTTC
- | TRBJ2-1 | TRBV7-6 | - | CASSLTATTYNEQFF | TGTGCCAGCAGCTTAACCGCGACAACCTACAATGAGCAGTTCTTC